This T cell receptor (beta chain) was identified in a study of T cells in Graves' hyperthyroidism and ophthalmopathy. This CDR3 spans 13 amino acids. V shed 5 bases and J 7 bases; nucleotides not matched to a gene: 4. Germline values: CDR1 SNHLY, CDR2 FYNNEI. Hyperthyroidism, newly diagnosed and lasting under 2 months, affected patients aged 18 to 65. Out of approximately 10 ml of fresh peripheral blood came the PBMCs. This clonotype was recorded many times. No antigen is known for it. Amplification targeted TCR beta CDR3 regions from RNA transcripts. TCR CDR3 underwent first-round RT-PCR with the HTBI primer set. TCRdb re-derived calls from the multiplex PCR reads in MiXCR, one entry per CDR3 protein. This sample has around 210,000 distinct CDR3 sequences, with around 16% found just once. Study results and limitations: Most clonotypes expanded in the thyroid (above 0.001) were also present in blood. From stable hyperthyroidism, ophthalmopathy was separated by a 13 V-J model.

The source material was blood. The receptor was derived from a woman aged 45 to 65 with Graves' hyperthyroidism. The chain couples TRBV2 to TRBJ1-4; 7 bases map to TRBD1. DNA for the CDR3: TGTGCCAGCAGTACAGGGGCGCGTGAAAAACTGTTTTTT. Residues: CASSTGAREKLFF. Full variable domain (outside the CDR3, taken from reference TRBV2 and TRBJ1-4): EPEVTQTPSHQVTQMGQEVILRCVPISNHLYFYWYRQILGQKVEFLVSFYNNEISEKSEIFDDQFSVERPDGSNFTLKIRSTKLEDSAMYFCASSTGAREKLFFGSGTQLSVL.